The 32 T cell receptor beta chains below were found in one sample sequenced in a study of T cells in Graves' hyperthyroidism and ophthalmopathy. It was RNA transcripts that yielded the amplified TCR beta CDR3 regions. In the first-round RT-PCR of the TCR CDR3, the HTBI primer set was used. In TCRdb, the multiplex PCR reads were re-called with MiXCR into one record per CDR3 protein. The table includes hundreds of thousands of distinct CDR3 sequences, 15% to 20% detected once. Sequencing input: blood. These receptors were obtained from a woman in her late teens or twenties with Graves' ophthalmopathy.

This clonotype occurred a few times. The chain couples TRBV20-1 to TRBJ2-1; TRBD2 matches 15 bases. The germline CDR1 and CDR2 sequences are DFQATT and SNEGSKA (reference sequence). The J segment lost 14 bases and the V segment lost 6 bases, leaving 14 bases of the junction unmatched. This CDR3 region has 15 residues. Written as DNA, the CDR3 is TGCAGTGCCCCTCCCGGACTAGCGGGGGGGCTGGCTGAGTTCTTC. It encodes CSAPPGLAGGLAEFF.

At least ten counts were recorded for this clonotype. The chain carries TRBV6-2 or TRBV6-3 and TRBJ1-1; no clear D. The V and J ends lost 0 bases and 2 bases respectively, with 13 bases between them. In germline, CDR1 is MNHEY, CDR2 SVGEGT. The CDR3 extends over 16 amino acids. CDR3 residues: CASSYSRARSNTEAFF. Written as DNA, the CDR3 is TGTGCCAGCAGTTACTCCCGGGCGAGGAGCAACACTGAAGCTTTCTTT.

This clonotype was seen many times. The gene calls are TRBV20-1 and TRBJ1-6; D not resolved. CDR3 length: 15 amino acids. The V and J ends lost 5 bases and 0 bases respectively, with 11 bases between them. Germline V gives CDR1 DFQATT, CDR2 SNEGSKA (reference sequence). CDR3 region: CSAGNLVSYNSPLHF. CDR3 DNA: TGCAGTGCTGGAAATTTGGTCTCCTATAATTCACCCCTCCACTTT.

This clonotype has at least ten counts. The chain recombines TRBV7-9 with TRBJ2-2, with D possibly being TRBD2 (6 bases). CDR1 and CDR2 (germline): SEHNR, FQNEAQ (reference sequence). V shed 3 bases and J shed 4 bases, with 6 bases lying between them. This CDR3 is 13 amino acids long. The CDR3 DNA follows: TGTGCCAGCAGCTTCGGGGGCACCGGGGAGCTGTTTTTT. Encoded protein: CASSFGGTGELFF.

The table lists this clonotype with many counts. V and J are TRBV7-9 and TRBJ2-7; 14 bases map to TRBD2. The CDR3 spans 17 residues. V shed 0 bases, J shed 2 bases, and the junction held 3 bases outside the gene matches. The germline V gene has CDR1 SEHNR and CDR2 FQNEAQ (reference sequence). The CDR3 coding sequence is TGTGCCAGCAGCTTAGCGACTAGCGGGAGGGCCACCTACGAGCAGTACTTC. Translation gives CASSLATSGRATYEQYF.

This clonotype was counted ten times or more. This chain uses TRBV7-2 with TRBJ2-1; 9 bases map to TRBD1. The CDR3 is 16 amino acids. Germline V CDR1 and CDR2: SGHTA, FQGNSA. V shed 2 bases, J shed 9 bases, and the junction held 11 bases outside the gene matches. For the CDR3, the DNA is TGTGCCAGCAGCTTAAGGGGGGGGACAGGGTCGCGTGAGCAGTTCTTC. It translates to CASSLRGGTGSREQFF.

This clonotype appeared many times. The rearrangement joins TRBV6-6 to TRBJ2-1; D is uncertain. Germline-derived CDR1 and CDR2 are MNHNY and SVGAGI (reference sequence). Trimming shortened V by 0 bases and J by 5 bases, and 8 bases separated the two germline ends. CDR3 length: 14 residues. The CDR3 region is CASSYSHRNNEQFF. Written as DNA, the CDR3 is TGTGCCAGCAGTTACTCGCACCGGAACAATGAGCAGTTCTTC.

This clonotype was counted ten times or more. V usage is TRBV7-8 and J usage is TRBJ2-5; 8 bases fit TRBD2. Trimming cost V 1 base and J 1 base; bases outside gene matches: 5. In germline, CDR1 is SGHVS, CDR2 FQNEAQ. CDR3 size: 16 residues. For the CDR3, the DNA is TGTGCCAGCAGCTTAGATGGTAGCGGGACCCAAGAGACCCAGTACTTC. The encoded protein is CASSLDGSGTQETQYF.

This clonotype was seen many times. In DNA, the CDR3 is TGTGCCAGCAGCCCAATTTACTCCGGGGAGCTGTTTTTT. Its protein product is CASSPIYSGELFF. J is TRBJ2-2 and V is TRBV7-6; no clear D gene. This CDR3 has 13 residues. The germline gives CDR1 SGHVS, CDR2 FNYEAQ. The V end was cut by 5 bases, the J end by 6 bases, with 10 bases between.

There are many counts of this clonotype. The CDR3 nucleotides read TGTGCCTGGAGTGTGTGGGCACGCTGGGAGACCCAGTACTTC. Encoded protein: CAWSVWARWETQYF. The chain has TRBV30 and TRBJ2-5; D call uncertain. Germline V lookup: CDR1 GTSNPN, CDR2 SVGIG (reference sequence). Trimming cost V 0 bases and J 5 bases, with 13 bases left between them. The CDR3 contains 14 residues.

This rearrangement joins TRBV28 to TRBJ2-7, with TRBD2 as a possible D gene (7 bases). Trimming left V 7 bases short and J 5 bases short, with 24 bases between. There are 16 residues in the CDR3. Germline CDR1 reads MDHEN; CDR2 reads SYDVKM. CDR3 sequence reads: CASKGGGEFFTHEQYF. The DNA for the CDR3 is TGTGCCAGCAAGGGGGGGGGGGAATTCTTTACCCACGAGCAGTACTTC.

In this sample, this clonotype turned up many times. The V call is TRBV29-1, the J call TRBJ2-1; 9 bases agree with TRBD2. CDR3 length: 14 residues. V dropped 3 bases and J dropped 8; count of bases not matched to a gene: 8. The germline V gene encodes CDR1 SQVTM and CDR2 ANQGSEA. The CDR3 bases are TGCAGCGTTGAGGGCGGCGGGAGGGCCTATGAGCAGTTCTTC. Translated, it gives CSVEGGGRAYEQFF.

This clonotype was seen ten or more times. The chain couples TRBV15 to TRBJ2-7, with unresolved D. This CDR3 has 19 amino acids. In germline, CDR1 is LNHNV, CDR2 YYDKDF (reference sequence). V lost 9 bases, J lost 1 base, and 31 bases lay in between. CDR3 residues: CATGNGRKVPGSLSYEQYF. In DNA form, the CDR3 reads TGTGCCACTGGGAACGGACGGAAAGTACCCGGATCCTTGTCCTACGAGCAGTACTTC.

V gene TRBV11-3 combines with J gene TRBJ2-1; tentative D call: TRBD2 (6 bases). The CDR3 length is 17 residues. The germline gives CDR1 SGHNT, CDR2 YENEEA. Between the trimmed V and J ends, which lost 5 bases and 0 bases, there was a span of 17 bases. CDR3 nucleotide sequence: TGTGCCAGCAGCCCCCGTAGCGGACTGAGCTCCTACAATGAGCAGTTCTTC. This gives the protein CASSPRSGLSSYNEQFF.

The chain uses TRBV27 and TRBJ2-7; 11 bases are shared with TRBD1. Germline V lookup: CDR1 MNHEY, CDR2 SMNVEV (reference sequence). The CDR3 consists of 14 residues. V lost 6 bases to trimming and J lost 6 bases; unmatched junction nucleotides: 7. The CDR3 sequence is CASRLRTGGGEQYF. CDR3 nucleotide sequence: TGTGCCAGCAGGCTACGGACAGGGGGCGGCGAGCAGTACTTC.

This clonotype appeared many times. The V and J genes are TRBV20-1 and TRBJ2-1; D call uncertain. CDR1 is DFQATT and CDR2 is SNEGSKA in the germline V gene (reference sequence). Deletions cut 0 bases from V and 3 bases from J, with 12 bases between. The CDR3 has 15 residues. Written as DNA, the CDR3 is TGCAGTGCTAGAGACGACGGAAGCGACTACAATGAGCAGTTCTTC. It yields the protein CSARDDGSDYNEQFF.

The chain uses TRBV9 and TRBJ2-7, with 8 bases lining up with TRBD2. The junction had 7 bases not matched to a gene; V was cut back by 0 bases and J by 2 bases. This CDR3 comprises 16 residues. CDR1 is SGDLS, CDR2 YYNGEE, per germline. The CDR3 sequence is CASSVDGRGVPYEQYF. Written as DNA, the CDR3 is TGTGCCAGCAGCGTAGACGGGAGGGGGGTGCCCTACGAGCAGTACTTC.

This clonotype has a count of ten or more. This chain links TRBV9 with TRBJ1-2; D might be TRBD1 (5 bases). The V gene's germline CDR1 is SGDLS and CDR2 YYNGEE. This CDR3 region has 14 residues. Trimming removed 0 bases at V and 7 bases at J, with 13 bases between. In nucleotides, the CDR3 is TGTGCCAGCAGCGTAGGGGCAGGGTTATCTGGCTACACCTTC. Protein: CASSVGAGLSGYTF.

This clonotype was detected ten times or more. This chain uses TRBV5-1 with TRBJ2-2; 10 bases agree with TRBD2. The CDR3 covers 16 residues. Germline CDR1 reads SGHRS; CDR2 reads YFSETQ. V dropped 3 bases and J dropped 1; count of bases not matched to a gene: 3. In nucleotides, the CDR3 is TGCGCCAGCAGCTATGGACTAGCGGAGAACACCGGGGAGCTGTTTTTT. It is translated as CASSYGLAENTGELFF.

This clonotype was seen many times. V gene TRBV29-1 combines with J gene TRBJ2-3; TRBD2 agrees at 11 bases. Losses at the gene ends were 2 bases for V and 5 bases for J; bases not matched to a gene: 6. The CDR3 is made up of 15 amino acids. The V gene's germline CDR1 is SQVTM and CDR2 ANQGSEA. The CDR3 region is CSVEWYLAGGDTQYF. CDR3 bases: TGCAGCGTTGAATGGTACCTAGCGGGAGGAGATACGCAGTATTTT.

This clonotype was recorded many times. The chain carries TRBV28 and TRBJ2-7; no definite D call. V was trimmed by 3 bases and J by 6 bases, leaving 15 bases between them. The CDR3 has 14 amino acids. CDR1 is MDHEN, CDR2 SYDVKM, per germline. CDR3 coding DNA: TGTGCCAGCAGTTTCCACTGGACCCCGGTCGAGCAGTACTTC. Its protein is CASSFHWTPVEQYF.

This clonotype was detected many times. This chain joins TRBV27 and TRBJ2-4, with TRBD2 matching over 15 bases. The germline CDR1 and CDR2 sequences are MNHEY and SMNVEV (reference sequence). CDR3 length: 17 amino acids. V gave up 6 bases and J gave up 7 bases; unmatched junction bases: 10. CDR3 coding DNA: TGTGCCAGCAGCTCAGGACTAGCGGGAGGGCCGGCGAACATTCAGTACTTC. It encodes CASSSGLAGGPANIQYF.

This clonotype was seen ten or more times. The chain recombines TRBV12-3 or TRBV12-4 with TRBJ1-2, with no clear D. The V end was cut by 0 bases, the J end by 8 bases, with 16 bases between. The CDR3 consists of 15 residues. The CDR3 here is CASSLARVLADGYTF. The CDR3 nucleotides are TGTGCCAGCAGTTTAGCCCGGGTACTAGCTGACGGCTACACCTTC.

This clonotype was counted ten times or more. This chain uses TRBV5-1 with TRBJ2-2; D is uncertain. CDR1 is SGHRS and CDR2 is YFSETQ in the germline V gene. The CDR3 extends over 14 amino acids. V dropped 10 bases and J dropped 7 bases, with 20 bases sitting between them. As DNA, the CDR3 is TGCGCCTCAGGTATCTGGGGTTCGGACGGGGAGCTGTTTTTT. Translated: CASGIWGSDGELFF.

This clonotype was counted ten times or more. The rearrangement joins TRBV7-9 to TRBJ1-1, with D perhaps TRBD1 (6 bases). V lost 3 bases and J 4 bases, leaving 15 bases between the germline ends. The CDR3 loop spans 15 amino acids. Germline V gives CDR1 SEHNR, CDR2 FQNEAQ (reference sequence). The CDR3 region is CASSFSRGGATEAFF. The CDR3 DNA sequence: TGTGCCAGCAGCTTTAGTCGGGGGGGCGCCACTGAAGCTTTCTTT.

The sample holds many counts of this clonotype. The genes are TRBV28 and TRBJ1-2, with 8 bases identical to TRBD1. After removal of 6 bases from V and 2 bases from J, the junction contained 2 bases not matched to a gene. The CDR3 totals 13 residues. The V gene's germline CDR1 is MDHEN and CDR2 SYDVKM. The chain's CDR3 is CASRGQDNYGYTF. The CDR3 DNA reads TGTGCCAGCAGGGGACAGGACAACTATGGCTACACCTTC.

V is TRBV20-1 and J is TRBJ2-1; 8 bases map to TRBD2. Germline values: CDR1 DFQATT, CDR2 SNEGSKA (reference sequence). V shed 5 bases and J 6 bases; nucleotides not matched to a gene: 6. This CDR3 is built from 13 residues. The CDR3 DNA reads as TGCAGTGCTCCGGGACTAGAGGTCAATGAGCAGTTCTTC. The encoded protein is CSAPGLEVNEQFF.

The chain is built from TRBV29-1 and TRBJ2-1; 13 bases line up with TRBD2. From germline, CDR1 is SQVTM and CDR2 ANQGSEA. The CDR3 is 14 residues long. V shed 7 bases and J 9 bases; nucleotides not matched to a gene: 9. The DNA for the CDR3 is TGCAGCGGGGTAGGACTAGCGGGAGAAGTTGAGCAGTTCTTC. This translates into CSGVGLAGEVEQFF.

V and J are TRBV7-3 and TRBJ1-2, with 8 bases aligning to TRBD1. The V segment lost 5 bases and the J segment 4 bases; nucleotides outside the gene matches: 6. Germline assignment: CDR1 SGHTA and CDR2 FQGTGA. The CDR3 length is 14 residues. The CDR3 region is CASSPSGGFYGYTF. CDR3 nucleotide sequence: TGTGCCAGCAGCCCCTCAGGGGGCTTCTATGGCTACACCTTC. The full variable domain, its missing parts supplied by reference TRBV7-3 and TRBJ1-2, is GAGVSQTPSNKVTEKGKYVELRCDPISGHTALYWYRQSLGQGPEFLIYFQGTGAADDSGLPNDRFFAVRPEGSVSTLKIQRTERGDSAVYLCASSPSGGFYGYTFGSGTRLTVV.

This clonotype was picked up many times. The chain employs TRBV6-9 and TRBJ2-5, with D possibly TRBD2 on 5 matching bases. Germline V CDR1 and CDR2: MNHGY, SVAAGI. The length of the CDR3 is 15 residues. The V end lost 6 bases, the J end lost 9 bases, and 23 bases lay between the germline ends. CDR3 protein: CASSSPRGLKRPQYF. CDR3 DNA sequence: TGTGCCAGCAGCTCGCCAAGAGGGCTCAAGAGACCCCAGTACTTC.

This clonotype was seen ten or more times. CDR3 sequence (DNA): TGTGCCAGCAGTTTCTTGGAGGGGGATCAGCCCCAGCATTTT. This encodes CASSFLEGDQPQHF. The genes are TRBV28 and TRBJ1-5; a weak D match, TRBD1 (6 bases). Germline V gene sequence: CDR1 MDHEN, CDR2 SYDVKM. Trimming pared 3 bases from V and 5 bases from J, leaving 11 bases between. There are 14 residues in the CDR3.

This clonotype turned up a few times. The chain joins TRBV11-2 to TRBJ2-7; the D gene is possibly TRBD1 (7 bases). The CDR3 extends over 15 amino acids. Germline assignment: CDR1 SGHAT and CDR2 FQNNGV. V was trimmed by 1 base and J by 6 bases, leaving 16 bases between them. DNA for the CDR3: TGTGCCAGCAGCTTAGTATCAGGGGGAGGTCGCGAGCAGTACTTC. This gives the protein CASSLVSGGGREQYF.